The next 20 T cell receptor beta chains were all read from a single sample in a study of CD8+ T cells in alopecia areata listed by TCRdb under 2018. The time point label here, explained by the study, means: four to five weeks on oral tofacitinib. The treatment or condition label, read with the paper, signifies: oral pan-JAK inhibitor, 5-10 mg twice daily. Receptor libraries were prepared by the immunoSEQ multiplex PCR assay. RNA was extracted from all samples and reverse transcribed into cDNA as template for TCR sequencing. In its TCRdb copy, this immuneACCESS table keeps in-frame sequences only and misses some clones. Where compared with another copy, unresolved V genes explain less than half of these, and the others have no known cause. Counted in this sample were around 200,000 clones; 64% of them appeared once. The ten largest make up around 4.2% of the sample. Sequences were derived from CD4+ T cells sorted from blood, sampled at week 4, from a patient treated with tofacitinib. The receptors come from a human donor with alopecia areata.

The chain combines TRBV7-2 with TRBJ2-5; 7 nucleotides align to TRBD2. Germline CDR1 SGHTA, CDR2 FQGNSA. The CDR3 length is 14 residues. Trimming removed 4 bases from V and 2 bases from J; junction bases left unmatched: 4. In nucleotides, the CDR3 is TGTGCCAGCAGCTCGGGGGGTTTGCAAGAGACCCAGTACTTC. It specifies CASSSGGLQETQYF.

The V and J genes are TRBV4-2 and TRBJ2-3; TRBD2 matches 16 bases. The CDR3 has 19 amino acids. Germline values: CDR1 LGHNA, CDR2 YNFKEQ. Unmatched junction bases numbered 9, after V lost 1 base and J lost 5 bases. The CDR3 DNA follows: TGTGCCAGCAGCCAAGTCTCGGGACTAGCGGGGGGGAGACGAGATACGCAGTATTTT. Its translation is CASSQVSGLAGGRRDTQYF.

This clone was recorded a few times. This sequence joins TRBV6-5 and TRBJ2-4; 9 positions match TRBD1. CDR3 length: 13 residues. Unmatched junction bases numbered 3, after V lost 2 bases and J lost 10 bases. CDR1 is MNHEY and CDR2 is SVGAGI in the germline V gene. CDR3 sequence (DNA): TGTGCCAGCAGTTACGGGACAGGGAGTATTCAGTACTTC. As protein: CASSYGTGSIQYF.

The chain couples TRBV29-1 to TRBJ1-1; TRBD1 agrees at 8 bases. There are 13 residues in the CDR3. Germline CDR1 SQVTM, CDR2 ANQGSEA. Trimming cost V 4 bases and J 3 bases; bases outside gene matches: 4. As DNA, the CDR3 is TGCAGCGTTGCGGACAGGGCACACACTGAAGCTTTCTTT. It encodes CSVADRAHTEAFF.

The J gene is TRBJ1-1, the V gene TRBV20-1; D is undetermined. The CDR3 totals 11 residues. Germline lookup yields CDR1 DFQATT and CDR2 SNEGSKA (reference sequence). V lost 2 bases, J lost 5 bases, and 6 bases lay in between. CDR3 in amino acids: CSARSATEAFF. The CDR3 DNA reads as TGCAGTGCTAGAAGCGCAACTGAAGCTTTCTTT.

On this clone: Other DNA sequences in the same sample also yield this CDR3. The rearrangement uses TRBV30 and TRBJ1-1; D is ambiguous. V lost 4 bases, J lost 4 bases, and 7 bases lay in between. The germline gives CDR1 GTSNPN, CDR2 SVGIG (reference sequence). CDR3 size: 11 residues. CDR3 amino acids: CAWKRGTEAFF. As DNA, the CDR3 is TGTGCCTGGAAACGGGGCACTGAAGCTTTCTTT.

This chain links TRBV7-2 with TRBJ1-2; 7 positions agree with TRBD1. The CDR3 runs 12 residues. Germline loops: CDR1 SGHTA, CDR2 FQGNSA. V was clipped by 5 bases and J by 4 bases; unmatched bases: 1. CDR3 residues: CASSRDSYGYTF. The DNA of the CDR3 is TGTGCCAGCAGCCGGGACAGCTATGGCTACACCTTC.

This clone was seen only once. The V call is TRBV6-6, the J call TRBJ1-6; TRBD1 matches at 10 bases. Germline lookup yields CDR1 MNHNY and CDR2 SVGAGI (reference sequence). This CDR3 region has 13 residues. V shed 9 bases, J shed 12 bases, and the junction held 8 bases outside the gene matches. CDR3 nucleotide sequence: TGTGCCAGTCACCGGGACAGGGGCTTACCCCTCCACTTT. Protein product: CASHRDRGLPLHF.

The chain carries TRBV27 and TRBJ2-4, with 9 nucleotides matching TRBD1. The CDR3 extends over 16 amino acids. The junction had 8 bases not matched to a gene; V was cut back by 5 bases and J by 3 bases. Germline loops: CDR1 MNHEY, CDR2 SMNVEV (reference sequence). Written as DNA, the CDR3 is TGTGCCAGCAGTCCCCGGGGACAGGGTAACAAAAACATTCAGTACTTC. Protein product: CASSPRGQGNKNIQYF.

A note on this clone: Within the sample, other DNA sequences also encode this same CDR3. V usage is TRBV5-4 and J usage is TRBJ1-5; weak D call: TRBD1 (5 bases). Looked up from germline, CDR1 is SGHNT and CDR2 is YYREEE (reference sequence). The CDR3 spans 15 residues. Trimming took 5 bases from V and 0 from J, leaving 12 bases between them. Written as DNA, the CDR3 is TGTGCCAGCAGTTTCGGGACGGCTAGCAATCAGCCCCAGCATTTT. This translates into CASSFGTASNQPQHF.

This chain joins TRBV9 and TRBJ1-5; D remains unclear. Trimming pared 5 bases from V and 0 bases from J, leaving 6 bases between. The CDR3 extends over 13 amino acids. In germline, CDR1 is SGDLS, CDR2 YYNGEE. The CDR3 DNA is TGTGCCAGCAGTTACGCTAGCAATCAGCCCCAGCATTTT. It codes for CASSYASNQPQHF.

The chain is built from TRBV27 and TRBJ2-7; D gene ambiguous. Germline-derived CDR1 and CDR2 are MNHEY and SMNVEV (reference sequence). V was shortened by 3 bases and J by 0 bases, with 6 bases between the two germline ends. This CDR3 is built from 13 residues. CDR3 sequence: CASSFLSSYEQYF. In DNA, the CDR3 is TGTGCCAGCAGTTTTCTTAGCTCCTACGAGCAGTACTTC.

The chain carries TRBV5-4 and TRBJ2-1, with D possibly matching TRBD2 (5 bases). The germline gives CDR1 SGHNT, CDR2 YYREEE (reference sequence). CDR3 size: 13 residues. V was clipped by 4 bases and J by 4 bases, with 9 bases between them. The CDR3, as DNA: TGTGCCAGCAGCACGGACTTATACAATGAGCAGTTCTTC. Residues: CASSTDLYNEQFF.

The chain is built from TRBV11-1 and TRBJ1-1; possibly TRBD1 for D (6 bases). The V gene's germline CDR1 is SGHAT and CDR2 FQDESV (reference sequence). The CDR3 covers 14 residues. Deletions cut 4 bases from V and 5 bases from J, with 14 bases between. The CDR3 reads CASSSQSQGTEAFF. CDR3 nucleotide sequence: TGTGCCAGCAGCTCCCAATCACAGGGAACTGAAGCTTTCTTT. Combining the CDR3 with reference TRBV11-1 and TRBJ1-1 gives the whole variable domain EAEVAQSPRYKITEKSQAVAFWCDPISGHATLYWYRQILGQGPELLVQFQDESVVDDSQLPKDRFSAERLKGVDSTLKIQPAELGDSAMYLCASSSQSQGTEAFFGQGTRLTVV.

The V gene is TRBV15, the J gene TRBJ2-6; no definite D call. V was clipped by 3 bases and J by 1 base, with 19 bases between them. The germline V gene encodes CDR1 LNHNV and CDR2 YYDKDF (reference sequence). This CDR3 has 19 residues. The CDR3 region is CATSRPTPFGGSGANVLTF. CDR3 nucleotides: TGTGCCACCAGCAGGCCCACTCCCTTCGGTGGGTCTGGGGCCAACGTCCTGACTTTC. Based on the CDR3 plus reference TRBV15 and TRBJ2-6, the full variable domain is DAMVIQNPRYQVTQFGKPVTLSCSQTLNHNVMYWYQQKSSQAPKLLFHYYDKDFNNEADTPDNFQSRRPNTSFCFLDIRSPGLGDTAMYLCATSRPTPFGGSGANVLTFGAGSRLTVL.

There are a few counts of this clone. The rearrangement uses TRBV4-2 and TRBJ2-1; 12 positions agree with TRBD2. The CDR3 runs to 18 residues. The V gene end was trimmed by 2 bases and the J gene end by 7 bases; junction bases not matched to a gene: 12. In germline, CDR1 is LGHNA, CDR2 YNFKEQ. The CDR3 nucleotides are TGTGCCAGCAGCCAACCTTCCGTGGCTAGCGGGGGGGGAAATGAGCAGTTCTTC. This translates into CASSQPSVASGGGNEQFF.

The CDR3 spells CASSLTGRQETQYF. CDR3 nucleotide sequence: TGCGCCAGCAGCTTGACAGGGCGACAAGAGACCCAGTACTTC. This chain uses TRBV5-1 with TRBJ2-5; D is perhaps TRBD1 (6 bases). Per germline, CDR1 SGHRS and CDR2 YFSETQ. The V end lost 1 base, the J end lost 2 bases, and 9 bases lay between the germline ends. The CDR3 is 14 residues long.

V and J are TRBV11-1 and TRBJ2-2; TRBD1 might be the D (6 bases). Trimming left V 1 base short and J 3 bases short, with 9 bases between. CDR3 length: 15 amino acids. Germline values: CDR1 SGHAT, CDR2 FQDESV (reference sequence). Here the CDR3 DNA reads TGTGCCAGCAGCTTAGGAGGACAGTACACCGGGGAGCTGTTTTTT. This gives the protein CASSLGGQYTGELFF.

The chain has TRBV30 and TRBJ2-3; TRBD1 agrees at 8 bases. Germline-derived CDR1 and CDR2 are GTSNPN and SVGIG (reference sequence). The CDR3 is made up of 15 amino acids. The V segment lost 8 bases and the J segment 2 bases; nucleotides outside the gene matches: 12. The CDR3 DNA sequence: TGTGCCCTCGTGATGCGGGACAGGTCCACAGATACGCAGTATTTT. Translating it yields CALVMRDRSTDTQYF.

The V call is TRBV5-6, the J call TRBJ1-5; D remains ambiguous. The germline V and J ends were trimmed by 7 bases and 0 bases, with 11 bases remaining between them. The germline CDR1 and CDR2 sequences are SGHDT and YYEEEE. The CDR3 is 14 residues long. In nucleotides, the CDR3 is TGTGCCAGCTCCGACGGTTATAGCAATCAGCCCCAGCATTTT. Translated, it gives CASSDGYSNQPQHF.